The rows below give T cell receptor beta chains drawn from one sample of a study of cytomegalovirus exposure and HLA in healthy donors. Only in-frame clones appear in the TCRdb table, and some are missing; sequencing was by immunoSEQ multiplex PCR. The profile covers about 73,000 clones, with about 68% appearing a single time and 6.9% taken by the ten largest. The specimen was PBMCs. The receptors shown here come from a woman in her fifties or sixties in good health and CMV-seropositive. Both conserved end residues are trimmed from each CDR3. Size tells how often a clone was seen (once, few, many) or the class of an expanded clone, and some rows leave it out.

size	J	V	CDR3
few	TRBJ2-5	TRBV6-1	ASSESRVQETQY
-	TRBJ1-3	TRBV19	ASTGTGGNTIY
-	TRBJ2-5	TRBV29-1	SVEEGVETQY
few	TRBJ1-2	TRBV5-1	ASSLFGGTNYGYT
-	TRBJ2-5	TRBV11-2	ASSHGTGGRRETQY
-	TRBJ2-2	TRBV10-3	AISTEPGGQAGELF
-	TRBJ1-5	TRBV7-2	ASSLVQGSNQPQH
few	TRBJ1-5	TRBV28	ATLSRLGSNQPQH
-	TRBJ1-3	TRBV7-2	ASSSNGYTIY
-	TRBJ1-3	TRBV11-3	ASSFGHFSGNTIY
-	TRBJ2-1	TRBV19	ASRTSGGVGNEQF
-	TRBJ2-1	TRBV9	ASSVRSSGGGKREQF
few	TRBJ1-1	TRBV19	ASSIGPGADTEAF
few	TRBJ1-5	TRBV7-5	ARRKTALSQPQH
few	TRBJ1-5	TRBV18	ASSPQGQGISNQPQH
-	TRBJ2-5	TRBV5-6	ASSLAGLAGGQSETQY
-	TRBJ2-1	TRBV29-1	SVPYRGPFNEQF
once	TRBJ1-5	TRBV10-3	AITWDRLQSRPQH
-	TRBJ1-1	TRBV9	ASSVESGRNTEAF
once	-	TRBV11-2	ASRRTGILHEQY